This T cell receptor (beta chain) came from a study of T cell changes during pregnancy in multiple sclerosis. The V gene lost 4 bases and the J gene lost 2 bases, with 14 bases spanning the gap. CDR3 length equals 14 residues. The germline gives CDR1 GTSNPN, CDR2 SVGIG (reference sequence). The repertoire was sequenced with immunoSEQ multiplex PCR; TCRdb's copy has only in-frame clones and lacks some. The table records more than 25,000 clones, more than 80% of them present only once. The origin of this receptor is a female donor with multiple sclerosis, enrolled in a pregnancy study. The V gene is TRBV30, the J gene TRBJ2-5; TRBD1 might be the D (5 bases). The sequencing used CD4+ T cells from peripheral blood mononuclear cells, collected in the first trimester of pregnancy. CDR3 coding DNA: TGTGCCTGGAATACAGGTCTATTACAAGAGACCCAGTACTTC. This encodes CAWNTGLLQETQYF.